This is a list of T cell receptor beta chains from one sample in a study of cytomegalovirus exposure and HLA in healthy donors. Sequencing used immunoSEQ multiplex PCR; TCRdb keeps in-frame clones, though not all of them. The sample lists 150,000 to 200,000 clones, nearly 80% seen once, with 3.1% in the top ten. The source material was PBMCs. These receptors came from a woman aged 40 to 50 in good health and CMV-seronegative. Each CDR3 is given with its conserved first and last residue. The D gene is left open where the match is weak. Clone size is shown for a subset of rows, as once, few, many or a class of expanded clone.

>TRBV2|-|-|TRBJ1-2
CASSTSREGLYGYTF
TGTGCCAGCAGCACCTCTAGGGAGGGCCTCTATGGCTACACCTTC
>TRBV2|-|-|TRBJ2-1
CASSERVEQFF
TGTGCCAGCAGTGAACGGGTGGAGCAGTTCTTC
>TRBV2|-|-|TRBJ2-6
CASSEGPSSGANVLTF
TGTGCCAGCAGTGAGGGCCCCTCGTCTGGGGCCAACGTCCTGACTTTC
>TRBV6-6|-|-|TRBJ1-6
CASSYTSGASSPLHF
TGTGCCAGCAGTTACACCTCAGGGGCTTCTTCACCCCTCCACTTT
>TRBV5-5|TRBD2|once|TRBJ2-2
CASSGTSPGGLNTGELFF
TGTGCCAGCAGCGGGACTTCTCCCGGGGGGTTGAACACCGGGGAGCTGTTTTTT
>TRBV10-2|TRBD1|-|TRBJ1-2
CASSGAGGYYGYTF
TGCGCCAGCAGTGGGGCAGGGGGGTACTATGGCTACACCTTC
>TRBV18|-|-|TRBJ2-2
CASSPKKGERPTTNTGELFF
TGTGCCAGCTCCCCGAAGAAGGGTGAAAGGCCGACTACGAACACCGGGGAGCTGTTTTTT
>TRBV18|-|-|TRBJ1-3
CASSPRAETGNTIYF
TGTGCCAGCTCACCACGAGCGGAGACTGGAAACACCATATATTTT
>TRBV25-1|TRBD2|once|TRBJ2-3
CASSRGGASTDTQYF
TGTGCCAGCAGTCGGGGGGGGGCGAGCACAGATACGCAGTATTTT
>TRBV29-1|TRBD1|-|TRBJ1-5
CSVSGTGNQPQHF
TGCAGCGTTTCCGGGACAGGGAATCAGCCCCAGCATTTT
>TRBV27|-|-|TRBJ1-1
CASSSGGGNTEAFF
TGTGCCAGCAGTTCGGGCGGGGGAAACACTGAAGCTTTCTTT
>TRBV6-1|-|few|TRBJ1-1
CASSEVMNTEAFF
TGTGCCAGCAGTGAAGTAATGAACACTGAAGCTTTCTTT
>TRBV25-1|TRBD1|-|TRBJ1-1
CASSEYRGPPGF
TGTGCCAGCAGTGAATATAGGGGGCCGCCGGGTTTT
>TRBV27|TRBD1|-|TRBJ1-1
CASSNQGGLNTEAFF
TGTGCCAGCAGTAACCAGGGGGGTTTGAACACTGAAGCTTTCTTT
>TRBV2|-|once|TRBJ1-6
CASSDFGAGGYSYNSPLHF
TGTGCCAGCAGTGACTTTGGCGCGGGGGGCTACTCCTATAATTCACCCCTCCACTTT
>TRBV6-4|TRBD2|-|TRBJ2-3
CASSDSGGGNTDTQYF
TGTGCCAGCAGTGACTCGGGCGGGGGGAACACAGATACGCAGTATTTT
>TRBV7-9|-|-|TRBJ2-2
CASSLKRGQATGELFF
TGTGCCAGCAGCTTAAAGAGAGGGCAGGCTACCGGGGAGCTGTTTTTT
>TRBV4-1|-|-|TRBJ1-5
CASSQAQGDQPQHF
TGCGCCAGCAGCCAAGCACAGGGCGATCAGCCCCAGCATTTT
>TRBV5-1|TRBD2|-|TRBJ2-3
CASSFGGGGPTDTQYF
TGCGCCAGCAGCTTCGGTGGCGGGGGGCCTACAGATACGCAGTATTTT
>TRBV6-5|-|-|TRBJ1-2
CASSSGTSRGYTF
TGTGCCAGCAGTAGCGGGACATCTCGTGGCTACACCTTC
>TRBV4-1|-|-|TRBJ1-2
CASSQVRIVRTMRYGYTF
TGCGCCAGCAGCCAAGTTCGGATAGTTCGGACTATGCGCTATGGCTACACCTTC
>TRBV11-1|TRBD1|-|TRBJ1-6
CASSRTGVRINSPLHF
TGTGCCAGCAGCCGCACAGGGGTTCGTATAAATTCACCCCTCCACTTT
>TRBV18|-|-|TRBJ1-6
CASSPVSLPLHF
TGTGCCAGCTCACCGGTTAGTTTACCCCTCCACTTT
>TRBV7-9|TRBD2|-|TRBJ2-7
CASSCEPTSGGACEQYF
TGTGCCAGCAGCTGTGAACCAACTAGCGGGGGGGCCTGCGAGCAGTACTTC
>TRBV5-1|TRBD2|-|TRBJ2-3
CASSLDAGGPDTQYF
TGCGCCAGCAGCTTGGACGCGGGGGGTCCTGATACGCAGTATTTT
>TRBV5-1|TRBD2|-|TRBJ2-1
CASSLRAGTSGGPFAGEQFF
TGCGCCAGCAGCTTGAGGGCTGGGACTAGCGGGGGACCTTTCGCGGGTGAGCAGTTCTTC
>TRBV19|TRBD1|-|TRBJ1-4
CASNPGTGDEKLFF
TGTGCCAGTAACCCCGGGACAGGGGATGAAAAACTGTTTTTT
>TRBV5-6|TRBD2|-|TRBJ2-7
CASSSKGLSVYEQYF
TGTGCCAGCAGCTCTAAGGGACTAAGCGTGTACGAGCAGTACTTC
>TRBV7-8|TRBD1|-|TRBJ1-4
CASSKDRVTNEKLFF
TGTGCCAGCAGCAAGGACAGGGTCACTAATGAAAAACTGTTTTTT
>TRBV4-1|-|-|TRBJ1-6
CASSPGVGVSYNSPLHF
TGCGCCAGCAGCCCCGGGGTGGGAGTGTCCTATAATTCACCCCTCCACTTT
>TRBV9|-|-|TRBJ2-5
CASSVRSKETQYF
TGTGCCAGCAGCGTCCGCAGTAAAGAGACCCAGTACTTC
>TRBV5-1|TRBD1|-|TRBJ1-5
CASSTGQRNQPQHF
TGCGCCAGCAGCACGGGACAGCGCAATCAGCCCCAGCATTTT
>TRBV6-6|TRBD1|-|TRBJ1-2
CASSYGQGAEGYTF
TGTGCCAGCAGTTACGGACAGGGGGCGGAAGGCTACACCTTC
>TRBV5-1|TRBD2|once|TRBJ2-5
CASGGGLQETQYF
TGCGCCAGTGGCGGGGGACTCCAAGAGACCCAGTACTTC
>TRBV7-3|TRBD1|few|TRBJ2-1
CASSVGTVPYNEQFF
TGTGCCAGCAGCGTCGGGACAGTTCCCTACAATGAGCAGTTCTTC
>TRBV11-2|-|-|TRBJ1-4
CASSFSSDELFF
TGTGCCAGCAGCTTCTCGAGCGATGAACTGTTTTTT
>TRBV27|TRBD2|-|TRBJ2-1
CASSLNRGGPYNEQFF
TGTGCCAGCAGTTTAAACCGCGGGGGGCCGTACAATGAGCAGTTCTTC